Below are 22 T cell receptor beta chains sequenced from a single sample in a study of identical twins. TCRdb reprocessed the 5' RACE reads via MiXCR and lists one record per CDR3 protein. The sample lists around 490,000 distinct CDR3 sequences; about 22% were seen once. The same specimen was also included in a second study, on yellow fever vaccine responses in identical twins.

Sequenced sample: CD4+ T cells sorted from blood. These TCRs come from a woman aged 18-35 years in good health.

This chain uses TRBV6-5 with TRBJ2-3; 10 bases are a match to TRBD2. CDR3 length: 16 residues. The V and J ends lost 0 bases and 7 bases, in that order; junction bases with no gene match: 7. Looked up from germline, CDR1 is MNHEY and CDR2 is SVGAGI. The CDR3 nucleotides read TGTGCCAGCAGTTACTCGGCTAGCGGGAGCTCTAATACGCAGTATTTT. This sequence encodes CASSYSASGSSNTQYF.

Only a few counts were recorded for this clonotype. V gene TRBV5-8 combines with J gene TRBJ2-3, with D possibly TRBD2 on 5 matching bases. The CDR3 is 16 amino acids. CDR1 is SGHTS and CDR2 is YDEGEE in the germline V gene. Trimming pared 6 bases from V and 2 bases from J, leaving 19 bases between. CDR3 DNA: TGTGCCAGCACCATCCGCCTGGGAGCCTCCACAGATACGCAGTATTTT. The encoded protein is CASTIRLGASTDTQYF.

This clonotype came up a few times. The genes are TRBV7-3 and TRBJ2-7, with 9 bases that match TRBD2. The CDR3 runs to 15 residues. Germline trimming cut 4 bases from V and 2 bases from J; bases unmatched to any gene: 6. CDR1 SGHTA and CDR2 FQGTGA come from the germline V gene. This chain's CDR3 is CASSSAGGGPYEQYF. The CDR3 bases are TGTGCCAGCAGCTCGGCGGGAGGGGGACCCTACGAGCAGTACTTC.

The chain recombines TRBV6-2 or TRBV6-3 with TRBJ2-1; D possibly uses TRBD1 or TRBD2 (6 bases each). Germline V gene sequence: CDR1 MNHEY, CDR2 SVGEGT. V was clipped by 2 bases and J by 7 bases, with 12 bases between them. The CDR3 sequence is 14 residues long. The CDR3 is CASSYNGGTNEQFF. The CDR3 DNA is TGTGCCAGCAGTTACAATGGGGGGACAAATGAGCAGTTCTTC.

The rearrangement joins TRBV18 to TRBJ1-1, with no clear D. Trimming removed 5 bases from V and 5 bases from J, with 12 bases in between. CDR1 and CDR2 from the germline V gene are KGHSH and LQKENI. CDR3 size: 13 residues. The CDR3 region has the DNA TGTGCCAGCTCATTAACCCTCCGGACTGAAGCTTTCTTT. It encodes CASSLTLRTEAFF.

The rearrangement links TRBV10-3 to TRBJ2-6, with a weak D call TRBD2 (6 bases). The CDR3 is 17 residues long. The germline V and J ends were trimmed by 0 bases and 2 bases, with 11 bases remaining between them. Germline lookup yields CDR1 ENHRY and CDR2 SYGVKD. The CDR3 loop reads CAISESSTGAGANVLTF. CDR3 bases: TGTGCCATCAGTGAGTCGTCAACGGGAGCTGGGGCCAACGTCCTGACTTTC.

V and J are TRBV7-9 and TRBJ2-1; no reliable D call. In germline, CDR1 is SEHNR, CDR2 FQNEAQ (reference sequence). Trimming cost V 5 bases and J 8 bases, with 10 bases left between them. CDR3 length: 12 residues. CDR3 sequence reads: CASSQRIDEQFF. Here the CDR3 DNA reads TGTGCCAGCAGCCAAAGGATCGATGAGCAGTTCTTC.

This clonotype was detected a few times. The chain couples TRBV20-1 to TRBJ2-1, with TRBD2 identical over 8 bases. The CDR3 totals 18 residues. V shed 1 base and J 0 bases; nucleotides not matched to a gene: 11. Looked up from germline, CDR1 is DFQATT and CDR2 is SNEGSKA (reference sequence). CDR3 in DNA: TGCAGTGCTAGAGCCTTGGATGGGGGGACTAGCTCCTACAATGAGCAGTTCTTC. It codes for CSARALDGGTSSYNEQFF.

This clonotype has a handful of counts. The V gene is TRBV4-1, the J gene TRBJ2-4, with 9 bases fitting TRBD1. The CDR3 totals 15 residues. CDR1 is MGHRA, CDR2 YSYEKL, per germline. Trimming at V came to 3 bases and at J to 4 bases, leaving 4 bases not matched to a gene. CDR3 loop: CASSQPTGGKNIQYF. CDR3 nucleotides: TGCGCCAGCAGCCAGCCGACAGGGGGGAAAAACATTCAGTACTTC.

On this clonotype: At one end the junction does not follow the germline gene, possibly because of a read error. The V call is TRBV2, the J call TRBJ2-1; D perhaps matches TRBD1 (5 bases). CDR1 and CDR2 from the germline V gene are SNHLY and FYNNEI. CDR3 length: 18 residues. CDR3 bases: TGTACCAGCTGCTTAGGGTTTGTTGGGGCCCAAACCCACAATGAGCAGTTCTTC. Residues: CTSCLGFVGAQTHNEQFF.

This clonotype was seen only a few times. The gene calls are TRBV7-8 and TRBJ1-5; D may be TRBD1 (6 bases). V lost 5 bases to trimming and J lost 1 base, with 18 bases between them. CDR1 and CDR2 from the germline V gene are SGHVS and FQNEAQ. CDR3 size: 17 residues. Here the CDR3 DNA reads TGTGCCAGCAGCGACTATCCGGGGAGGGGGAGCAATCAGCCCCAGCATTTT. Translating gives CASSDYPGRGSNQPQHF.

The chain links TRBV7-8 to TRBJ2-1, with D perhaps matching TRBD1 or TRBD2 (5 bases each). V shed 10 bases and J shed 3 bases, with 19 bases lying between them. Germline CDR1 and CDR2: SGHVS and FQNEAQ. The CDR3 is 15 residues long. The CDR3 loop reads CAIRTGLLFYNEQFF. The CDR3 region has the DNA TGTGCCATCAGAACGGGGCTCCTCTTCTACAATGAGCAGTTCTTC.

V is TRBV11-2 and J is TRBJ2-7; D might be TRBD1 (6 bases). Trimming left V 4 bases short and J 5 bases short, with 24 bases between. The CDR3 has 17 amino acids. Germline V CDR1 and CDR2: SGHAT, FQNNGV. The CDR3 loop reads CASSWLYSDRRFHEQYF. Written as DNA, the CDR3 is TGTGCCAGCAGCTGGTTGTATTCGGACAGAAGGTTTCACGAGCAGTACTTC.

This clonotype was counted between two and nine times. The chain combines TRBV18 with TRBJ2-1; TRBD2 aligns across 8 bases. Germline-derived CDR1 and CDR2 are KGHSH and LQKENI. Unmatched junction bases numbered 7, after V lost 3 bases and J lost 9 bases. CDR3 length: 14 residues. CDR3 DNA: TGTGCCAGCTCACCTGGGACTAGTCCCGTTGAGCAGTTCTTC. Translation: CASSPGTSPVEQFF.

V is TRBV12-3 or TRBV12-4 and J is TRBJ2-2, with D perhaps matching TRBD1 (6 bases). The CDR3 loop spans 15 amino acids. The V end lost 6 bases, the J end lost 3 bases, and 14 bases lay between the germline ends. The CDR3 sequence: CASRPGQRYTGELFF. CDR3 coding DNA: TGTGCCAGCAGGCCAGGACAGAGATACACCGGGGAGCTGTTTTTT.

This clonotype appeared a few times. The chain is built from TRBV2 and TRBJ2-2; 9 nucleotides agree with TRBD1. Looked up from germline, CDR1 is SNHLY and CDR2 is FYNNEI. J was trimmed by 0 bases and V by 7 bases; bases with no gene match: 9. The CDR3 is 17 residues long. CDR3 sequence (DNA): TGTGCCAGCAAATACTACCGGGACAGGGCGAACACCGGGGAGCTGTTTTTT. Its translation is CASKYYRDRANTGELFF.

The rearrangement uses TRBV11-2 and TRBJ2-7, with D possibly matching TRBD2 (5 bases). CDR1 is SGHAT, CDR2 FQNNGV, per germline. This CDR3 contains 14 residues. The V and J ends lost 5 bases and 3 bases respectively, with 14 bases between them. The CDR3 region is CASSRMVGSYEQYV. Written as DNA, the CDR3 is TGTGCCAGCAGCCGTATGGTAGGGAGCTACGAGCAGTACGTC.

The V gene is TRBV28, the J gene TRBJ2-4, with D perhaps matching TRBD2 (5 bases). The CDR3 contains 15 residues. V lost 3 bases and J 8 bases, leaving 17 bases between the germline ends. Germline V lookup: CDR1 MDHEN, CDR2 SYDVKM. The CDR3 sequence is CASSFGLPGRDIQYF. In DNA form, the CDR3 reads TGTGCCAGCAGTTTTGGACTCCCAGGACGAGACATTCAGTACTTC.

In its sample, this clonotype was seen a few times. The chain joins TRBV29-1 to TRBJ1-1; 8 nucleotides align to TRBD1. Germline V lookup: CDR1 SQVTM, CDR2 ANQGSEA. J lost 4 bases, V lost 7 bases, and 2 bases had no gene match. The CDR3 totals 11 residues. CDR3 sequence (DNA): TGCAGCGATCAGGGGGCCACTGAAGCTTTCTTT. It translates to CSDQGATEAFF.

A few counts support this clonotype. The chain has TRBV28 and TRBJ2-3; the match to TRBD2 covers 13 bases. The CDR3 has 17 amino acids. Germline CDR1 reads MDHEN; CDR2 reads SYDVKM. J was trimmed by 5 bases and V by 4 bases; bases with no gene match: 9. CDR3 nucleotides: TGTGCCAGCAGTTCGAGGACTAGCGGGAGAATGGTAGATACGCAGTATTTT. It specifies CASSSRTSGRMVDTQYF.

CDR3 sequence (DNA): TGTGCCAGCAGCTCAGGACTAGCGGGGGCCAGCATTCAGTACTTC. Its protein product is CASSSGLAGASIQYF. V usage is TRBV11-2 and J usage is TRBJ2-4, with 13 bases fitting TRBD2. The germline V gene encodes CDR1 SGHAT and CDR2 FQNNGV. There are 15 residues in the CDR3. Unmatched junction bases numbered 6, after V lost 4 bases and J lost 9 bases. The full variable domain, rest sourced from reference TRBV11-2 and TRBJ2-4, is EAGVAQSPRYKIIEKRQSVAFWCNPISGHATLYWYQQILGQGPKLLIQFQNNGVVDDSQLPKDRFSAERLKGVDSTLKIQPAKLEDSAVYLCASSSGLAGASIQYFGAGTRLSVL.

The genes are TRBV20-1 and TRBJ2-3; 9 bases are shared with TRBD2. The germline V gene encodes CDR1 DFQATT and CDR2 SNEGSKA (reference sequence). The CDR3 consists of 14 residues. Unmatched junction bases numbered 9, after V lost 3 bases and J lost 8 bases. CDR3 region: CSARTSGRMGTQYF. The CDR3 nucleotides read TGCAGTGCTAGGACTAGCGGTAGGATGGGTACGCAGTATTTT.